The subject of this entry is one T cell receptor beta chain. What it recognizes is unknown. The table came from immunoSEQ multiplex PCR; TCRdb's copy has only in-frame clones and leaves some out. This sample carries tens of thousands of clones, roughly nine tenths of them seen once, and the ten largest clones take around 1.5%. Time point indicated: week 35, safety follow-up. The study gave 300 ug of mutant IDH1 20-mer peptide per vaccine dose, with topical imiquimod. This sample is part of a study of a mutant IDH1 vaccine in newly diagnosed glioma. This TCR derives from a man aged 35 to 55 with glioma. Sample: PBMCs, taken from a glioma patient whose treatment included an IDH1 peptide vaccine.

CDR3 DNA sequence: TGTGCCAGCAGCGTGAGGTTGAAAACCGGGGAGCTGTTTTTT. Its translation is CASSVRLKTGELFF. The chain is built from TRBV7-2 and TRBJ2-2; no reliable D call. This CDR3 is built from 14 residues. V was clipped by 5 bases and J by 5 bases, with 12 bases between them. Germline V gene sequence: CDR1 SGHTA, CDR2 FQGNSA.